Following are 10 T cell receptor beta chains from one sample sequenced in a study of beta chain features in type 1 diabetes. Study results and limitations: Shorter TCRB CDR3s, moderately but significantly so, were found in Type 1 diabetes patients in all four CD4+ subsets.

No antigen is known for these receptors. Expressed TCRB transcripts were sequenced, since all the RNA that had been isolated was reverse transcribed. Data came from immunoSEQ multiplex PCR; TCRdb stores just in-frame clones and leaves some out. Of roughly 50,000 clones listed, roughly 41% are singletons. Sequencing was done on a sample of Tregs from blood. The receptors originated from a man in his thirties or forties with type 1 diabetes.

CDR3 sequence reads: CASRRDSDSYEQYF. The CDR3 nucleotides read TGTGCCAGCAGAAGGGACAGCGACTCCTACGAGCAGTACTTC. The V gene is TRBV27, the J gene TRBJ2-7, with TRBD1 identical over 7 bases. This CDR3 has 14 residues. Losses at the gene ends were 6 bases for V and 0 bases for J; bases not matched to a gene: 5. Germline CDR1 is MNHEY and CDR2 is SMNVEV (reference sequence).

The V gene is TRBV18, the J gene TRBJ1-2; D may be TRBD1 (5 bases). The CDR3 length is 12 residues. Trimming pared 2 bases from V and 7 bases from J, leaving 8 bases between. Germline lookup yields CDR1 KGHSH and CDR2 LQKENI. CDR3 in amino acids: CASSPGGVGYTF. The CDR3 DNA is TGTGCCAGCTCACCAGGAGGGGTTGGCTACACCTTC.

V is TRBV27 and J is TRBJ1-5, with D possibly matching TRBD1 (5 bases). V dropped 2 bases and J dropped 3 bases, with 11 bases sitting between them. Germline V gene lookup returns CDR1 MNHEY and CDR2 SMNVEV (reference sequence). CDR3 length equals 15 residues. The CDR3 is CASSLMGGVNQPQHF. CDR3 nucleotide sequence: TGTGCCAGCAGTTTAATGGGGGGTGTCAATCAGCCCCAGCATTTT.

This sequence joins TRBV28 and TRBJ1-5, with D unresolved. This CDR3 contains 15 residues. CDR1 MDHEN and CDR2 SYDVKM come from the germline V gene. Trimming shortened V by 2 bases and J by 7 bases, and 15 bases separated the two germline ends. CDR3 loop: CASSLETRDWQPQHF. The CDR3, as DNA: TGTGCCAGCAGTTTAGAGACACGGGATTGGCAGCCCCAGCATTTT.

This chain uses TRBV2 with TRBJ1-5; 7 nucleotides line up with TRBD1. Germline CDR1 SNHLY, CDR2 FYNNEI. V gave up 8 bases and J gave up 0 bases; unmatched junction bases: 4. CDR3 length equals 14 residues. In DNA, the CDR3 is TGTGCCAGCTCTACAGGGGTTAGCAATCAGCCCCAGCATTTT. This gives the protein CASSTGVSNQPQHF.

The V gene is TRBV2, the J gene TRBJ2-7, with unresolved D. The CDR3 covers 12 residues. The germline CDR1 and CDR2 sequences are SNHLY and FYNNEI. Trimming left V 7 bases short and J 5 bases short, with 12 bases between. CDR3 DNA sequence: TGTGCCAGCAATTGGGCGATGAACGAGCAGTACTTC. It is translated as CASNWAMNEQYF.

The rearrangement links TRBV6-1 to TRBJ2-4; maybe TRBD1 (5 bases). Germline V gene data show CDR1 as MNHNS and CDR2 as SASEGT. This CDR3 contains 17 residues. V lost 1 base to trimming and J lost 9 bases, with 22 bases between them. This chain's CDR3 is CASSEGRGGRLIGIQYF. In nucleotides, the CDR3 is TGTGCCAGCAGTGAAGGTAGGGGCGGCAGGCTAATCGGCATTCAGTACTTC.

The rearrangement joins TRBV10-3 to TRBJ1-5; TRBD1 might be the D (5 bases). The CDR3 is 13 residues long. The germline CDR1 and CDR2 sequences are ENHRY and SYGVKD. V gave up 4 bases and J gave up 4 bases, with 8 bases separating them. The CDR3 DNA sequence: TGTGCCATCAGTGTACAGGAAAATCAGCCCCAGCATTTT. Translating it yields CAISVQENQPQHF.

This rearrangement joins TRBV9 to TRBJ2-2; TRBD1 might be the D (6 bases). The V end was cut by 4 bases, the J end by 2 bases, with 12 bases between. From germline, CDR1 is SGDLS and CDR2 YYNGEE. This CDR3 has 15 residues. CDR3 bases: TGTGCCAGCAGCCTTCAGGGGATCAACACCGGGGAGCTGTTTTTT. Translating it yields CASSLQGINTGELFF. The variable domain in full, completed from reference TRBV9 and TRBJ2-2, reads DSGVTQTPKHLITATGQRVTLRCSPRSGDLSVYWYQQSLDQGLQFLIQYYNGEERAKGNILERFSAQQFPDLHSELNLSSLELGDSALYFCASSLQGINTGELFFGEGSRLTVL.

This clone was counted a few times. J is TRBJ1-2 and V is TRBV29-1, with 8 bases aligning to TRBD1. This CDR3 has 13 residues. CDR1 is SQVTM and CDR2 is ANQGSEA in the germline V gene. J lost 7 bases, V lost 6 bases, and 10 bases had no gene match. For the CDR3, the DNA is TGCAGCGTAGGTGGGGACAGGACTGCTGGCTACACCTTC. Protein sequence: CSVGGDRTAGYTF. The complete variable domain, with remaining parts taken from reference TRBV29-1 and TRBJ1-2, reads SAVISQKPSRDICQRGTSLTIQCQVDSQVTMMFWYRQQPGQSLTLIATANQGSEATYESGFVIDKFPISRPNLTFSTLTVSNMSPEDSSIYLCSVGGDRTAGYTFGSGTRLTVV.